This TCR beta chain was captured by sequencing in a study of Ad26.COV2.S vaccination and SARS-CoV-2 variants. Whole-study results and caveats: Reported findings describe substantial breadth in spike-specific CD8+ and CD4+ T cell responses following vaccination. Participants in the vaccine arm had higher spike-specific TCR breadth; placebo recipients had lower.

V was clipped by 4 bases and J by 9 bases; unmatched bases: 12. The CDR3 sequence is 16 residues long. CDR1 is SGHRS, CDR2 YFSETQ, per germline. This clone was observed a handful of times. Its specificity is unknown. Clones were sequenced by immunoSEQ multiplex PCR, and TCRdb holds only the in-frame ones, with some missing. This sample has about 350,000 clones; around 90% occur once, and the top ten carry about 3.9%. This chain uses TRBV5-1 with TRBJ1-6, with 8 bases fitting TRBD1. This material consisted of peripheral blood, taken after recovery from COVID-19. The clonotype originates from a human donor who had recovered from COVID-19. CDR3 residues: CASSPDRVSFGSPLHF. The DNA for the CDR3 is TGCGCCAGCAGCCCGGACAGGGTTAGTTTCGGTTCACCCCTCCACTTT.